This TCR beta chain was captured in a study of blood T cell repertoires in COVID-19 (dated by TCRdb to 2018 to 2021). Turning to the overall study: Samples covering the acute and convalescent phases of COVID-19 were provided by collaborators in the United States, Italy and Spain. The prospective study material was composed of cDNA or gDNA derived from T cells, B-cell-depleted T cells, or PBMCs. Deeply sampled blood TCRbeta repertoires from subjects exposed to, actively infected with, or recovered from COVID-19 were included in the dataset. The repertoires were released in a freely available public database meant as a resource for research on the immune response to SARS-CoV-2. The samples were drawn from the first 160 participants of the ongoing ImmuneRACE study and from 950 to 1,500 subjects provided by 6 global collaborators. The sample metadata nearly always contained a de-identified subject ID, COVID-19 status, age in years and sex. Where available, HLA class I and class II types were taken from metadata supplied by the sample provider and were not determined by assay-based typing.

One collaborating source in Seattle enrolled patients while the patients were actively infected and followed the patients over time throughout the course of disease. Collaborating institutions collected whole blood in K2EDTA tubes following their own protocols. Collaborator samples were shipped for TCRbeta analysis as frozen whole blood, isolated PBMCs, or DNA extracted from either sample type. TCRbeta CDR3 regions were amplified from genomic DNA by means of the immunoSEQ Assay, a bias-controlled multiplex PCR. From the authors' description of their analysis: Within the assay, amplification of reference gene primers was used to estimate how many nucleated cells each sample contained. To quantify the absolute abundance of each unique TCRbeta CDR3 rearrangement, sequence reads were collapsed and filtered. Productive Simpson clonality was computed per sample as the square root of Simpson's diversity index over productive rearrangements. Here the immuneACCESS table is served through TCRdb, limited to in-frame sequences with V and J called. Missing clones are a known gap in these copies; in checked studies unresolved V genes cover under half, and the rest lacks a known reason. V, J and clone size were drawn from that table, and D and trimming were deduced from the DNA. This sample comprises approximately 40,000 clones, 70% to 90% of them detected only once. The ten largest account for roughly 4.8% of the sample.

V lost 2 bases and J lost 2 bases, and the count of bases not matched to a germline gene is 4. Taken from the germline V gene, the CDR1 and CDR2 loops are SGHRS and YFSETQ. The CDR3 runs 14 amino acids, cysteine and phenylalanine included. Here the CDR3 DNA is all that survives: 42 bases in frame from base 1. The paper's findings and limits, for the study overall: The amount of clinical and demographic metadata varied by source and participant and was provided uncurated.

Of note for this clone: It lacks a known antigen. The record has no base qualities; no much larger clone is one base away.

This chain is built from TRBV5-1 and TRBJ2-7, with 7 central nucleotides matching TRBD2. The sample comprised peripheral blood. The sequence derives from a man in his sixties with COVID-19, enrolled during active disease. The CDR3 has the sequence CASSLGAGAYEQYF. Read as DNA, the sequence is TGCGCCAGCAGCTTAGGGGCGGGAGCCTACGAGCAGTACTTC.